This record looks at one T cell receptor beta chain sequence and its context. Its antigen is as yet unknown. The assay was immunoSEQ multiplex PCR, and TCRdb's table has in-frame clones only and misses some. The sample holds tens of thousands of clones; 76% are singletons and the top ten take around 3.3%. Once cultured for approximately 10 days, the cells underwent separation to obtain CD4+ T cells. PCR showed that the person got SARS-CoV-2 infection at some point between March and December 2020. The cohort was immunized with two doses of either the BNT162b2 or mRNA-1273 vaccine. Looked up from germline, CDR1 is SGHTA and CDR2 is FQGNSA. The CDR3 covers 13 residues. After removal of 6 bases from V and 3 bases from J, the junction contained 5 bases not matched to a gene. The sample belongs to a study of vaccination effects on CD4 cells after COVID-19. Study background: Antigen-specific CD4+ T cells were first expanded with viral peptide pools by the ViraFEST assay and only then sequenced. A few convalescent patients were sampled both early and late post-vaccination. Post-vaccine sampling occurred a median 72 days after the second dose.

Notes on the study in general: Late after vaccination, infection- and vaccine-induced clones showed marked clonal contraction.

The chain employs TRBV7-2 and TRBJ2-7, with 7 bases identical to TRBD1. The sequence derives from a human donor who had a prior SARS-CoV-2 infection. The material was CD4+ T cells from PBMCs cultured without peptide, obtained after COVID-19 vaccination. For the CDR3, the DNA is TGTGCCAGCAGTCGACAGGGACACTACGAGCAGTACTTC. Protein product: CASSRQGHYEQYF. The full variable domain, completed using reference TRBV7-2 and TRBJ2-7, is GAGVSQSPSNKVTEKGKDVELRCDPISGHTALYWYRQSLGQGLEFLIYFQGNSAPDKSGLPSDRFSAERTGGSVSTLTIQRTQQEDSAVYLCASSRQGHYEQYFGPGTRLTVT.